These 30 T cell receptor beta chains were all obtained from the same sample, sequenced in a study of identical twins. TCRdb ran MiXCR on the 5' RACE reads and lists one entry per CDR3 protein. Of 450,000 or so distinct CDR3 sequences in the sample, 13% to 15% were seen once. These data were also reused for a study on yellow fever vaccine responses in identical twins.

Sequencing was carried out using CD4+ T cells sorted from blood. These receptors were taken from a woman aged 18-29 years in good health.

This clonotype came up a few times. The rearrangement links TRBV3-1 to TRBJ1-2; unclear D gene. Germline assignment: CDR1 LGHDT and CDR2 YNNKEL (reference sequence). V lost 0 bases, J lost 8 bases, and 13 bases lay in between. There are 14 residues in the CDR3. The CDR3 reads CASSQDSRPGGYTF. CDR3 coding DNA: TGTGCCAGCAGCCAAGATAGTCGCCCCGGGGGCTACACCTTC. Using reference TRBV3-1 and TRBJ1-2 for the parts outside the CDR3, the full variable domain is DTAVSQTPKYLVTQMGNDKSIKCEQNLGHDTMYWYKQDSKKFLKIMFSYNNKELIINETVPNRFSPKSPDKAHLNLHINSLELGDSAVYFCASSQDSRPGGYTFGSGTRLTVV.

This clonotype came up many times. The rearrangement uses TRBV20-1 and TRBJ2-1, with 12 bases lining up with TRBD2. CDR1 DFQATT and CDR2 SNEGSKA come from the germline V gene (reference sequence). This CDR3 is built from 13 residues. J lost 13 bases, V lost 5 bases, and 9 bases had no gene match. The DNA for the CDR3 is TGCAGTGCTTTCCCCGGGACTAGCGGGTCCCAGTTCTTC. It encodes CSAFPGTSGSQFF.

This clonotype has more than one count but fewer than ten. This rearrangement joins TRBV27 to TRBJ2-1; D ambiguous. CDR3 length equals 15 residues. V lost 2 bases and J lost 2, with 10 bases in between. The germline CDR1 and CDR2 sequences are MNHEY and SMNVEV (reference sequence). In DNA, the CDR3 is TGTGCCAGCAGTTTAGTGCATTCACCCTACAATGAGCAGTTCTTC. This sequence encodes CASSLVHSPYNEQFF.

V is TRBV5-4 and J is TRBJ2-2; D is uncertain. The CDR3 has 14 residues. Germline CDR1 SGHNT, CDR2 YYREEE (reference sequence). V was clipped by 0 bases and J by 7 bases, with 10 bases between them. CDR3 region: CASSLGSGGGELFF. The CDR3 DNA is TGTGCCAGCAGCTTGGGCTCTGGCGGCGGGGAGCTGTTTTTT. The whole variable domain, remainder taken from reference TRBV5-4 and TRBJ2-2, is ETGVTQSPTHLIKTRGQQVTLRCSSQSGHNTVSWYQQALGQGPQFIFQYYREEENGRGNFPPRFSGLQFPNYSSELNVNALELDDSALYLCASSLGSGGGELFFGEGSRLTVL.

At least ten counts were recorded for this clonotype. This chain connects TRBV12-3 or TRBV12-4 to TRBJ2-3; 9 positions agree with TRBD2. The CDR3 is made up of 16 amino acids. The J segment lost 5 bases and the V segment lost 1 base, leaving 7 bases of the junction unmatched. CDR3: CASSLVSGRGVDTQYF. In DNA form, the CDR3 reads TGTGCCAGCAGTTTAGTTAGCGGGAGAGGGGTAGATACGCAGTATTTT.

Regarding this clonotype: Mismatch with germline at one junction end may stem from a read error. The chain uses TRBV20-1 and TRBJ2-1; 10 bases agree with TRBD2. The CDR3 runs 16 residues. CDR1 DFQATT and CDR2 SNEGSKA come from the germline V gene (reference sequence). In DNA form, the CDR3 reads TGCAGTGCTAGAGATCCCCCCCAGCGGGAGGGGAATGTGCAGTTCTTC. Its protein product is CSARDPPQREGNVQFF.

This clonotype appeared a few times. The rearrangement joins TRBV29-1 to TRBJ2-1; tentatively, D is TRBD2 (6 bases). The CDR3 runs to 13 residues. V was cut by 4 bases and J by 3 bases, with 10 bases left in between. Per the germline V gene, CDR1 is SQVTM and CDR2 is ANQGSEA. CDR3 loop: CSVGNSGYNEQFF. The DNA of the CDR3 is TGCAGCGTTGGTAATAGCGGCTACAATGAGCAGTTCTTC.

There are many counts of this clonotype. The CDR3 DNA reads TGCGCCAGCAGCTTAACGGGGGGAAGCACAGATACGCAGTATTTT. This translates into CASSLTGGSTDTQYF. The chain couples TRBV5-1 to TRBJ2-3; 7 nucleotides agree with TRBD2. The CDR3 length is 15 residues. With 2 bases clipped from V and 0 bases from J, the junction kept 3 bases outside the gene matches. Germline V gene data show CDR1 as SGHRS and CDR2 as YFSETQ. Full variable domain (rest looked up from reference TRBV5-1 and TRBJ2-3): KAGVTQTPRYLIKTRGQQVTLSCSPISGHRSVSWYQQTPGQGLQFLFEYFSETQRNKGNFPGRFSGRQFSNSRSEMNVSTLELGDSALYLCASSLTGGSTDTQYFGPGTRLTVL.

This clonotype turned up a few times. The chain joins TRBV20-1 to TRBJ2-1; weak D call: TRBD2 (5 bases). Trimming pared 0 bases from V and 4 bases from J, leaving 10 bases between. There are 14 residues in the CDR3. CDR1 is DFQATT and CDR2 is SNEGSKA in the germline V gene (reference sequence). The DNA of the CDR3 is TGCAGTGCTAGAGATGGAAAGCGGTACAATGAGCAGTTCTTC. Residues: CSARDGKRYNEQFF.

V usage is TRBV5-1 and J usage is TRBJ2-2; D may be TRBD1 (5 bases). V was cut by 0 bases and J by 7 bases, with 16 bases left in between. The CDR3 has 16 amino acids. The germline CDR1 and CDR2 sequences are SGHRS and YFSETQ. CDR3 in amino acids: CASSLVAGRPVGELFF. CDR3 nucleotides: TGCGCCAGCAGCTTGGTGGCAGGGCGACCGGTCGGGGAGCTGTTTTTT.

The V and J genes are TRBV6-2 or TRBV6-3 and TRBJ2-1; D may correspond to TRBD1 or TRBD2 (5 bases each). V shed 6 bases and J shed 0 bases, with 15 bases lying between them. Per germline, CDR1 MNHEY and CDR2 SVGEGT. The length of the CDR3 is 16 residues. DNA for the CDR3: TGTGCCAGCAGCCCCCACGGGGCTAGCTCCTACAATGAGCAGTTCTTC. Amino acid sequence: CASSPHGASSYNEQFF.

This chain uses TRBV20-1 with TRBJ2-5, with a weak D call TRBD1 (6 bases). The CDR3 totals 13 residues. V lost 6 bases and J 2 bases, leaving 13 bases between the germline ends. Per germline, CDR1 DFQATT and CDR2 SNEGSKA (reference sequence). The chain's CDR3 is CSALGTGQETQYF. CDR3 bases: TGCAGTGCCCTCGGTACAGGGCAAGAGACCCAGTACTTC.

This clonotype occurred a few times. The J gene is TRBJ2-2, the V gene TRBV4-3, with 13 bases aligning to TRBD2. The junction had 8 bases not matched to a gene; V was cut back by 5 bases and J by 2 bases. There are 18 residues in the CDR3. Germline CDR1 and CDR2: LGHNA and YSLEER. The CDR3 region has the DNA TGCGCCAGCAGCAAAAGACTAGCGGGAGGTTCCAACACCGGGGAGCTGTTTTTT. Amino acids: CASSKRLAGGSNTGELFF.

At least ten counts were recorded for this clonotype. The chain has TRBV2 and TRBJ2-7; 14 bases line up with TRBD2. In germline, CDR1 is SNHLY, CDR2 FYNNEI. V lost 5 bases to trimming and J lost 1 base; unmatched junction nucleotides: 4. The CDR3 loop spans 16 amino acids. This CDR3 reads CASSPGLAGGSYEQYF. CDR3 nucleotides: TGTGCCAGCAGTCCCGGACTAGCGGGGGGTTCCTACGAGCAGTACTTC.

The chain carries TRBV5-1 and TRBJ2-7, with 8 positions matching TRBD2. Germline CDR1 is SGHRS and CDR2 is YFSETQ. Trimming cost V 0 bases and J 7 bases; bases outside gene matches: 9. This CDR3 region has 15 residues. The CDR3 sequence: CASSLETSGYWEQYF. DNA of the CDR3: TGCGCCAGCAGCTTGGAAACTAGCGGTTATTGGGAGCAGTACTTC.

The table lists this clonotype with a few counts. The chain joins TRBV12-3 or TRBV12-4 to TRBJ1-1, with D unresolved. The CDR3 length is 12 residues. The V end lost 6 bases, the J end lost 5 bases, and 10 bases lay between the germline ends. CDR3 loop: CASRLVVTEAFF. CDR3 nucleotide sequence: TGTGCCAGCAGACTCGTTGTAACTGAAGCTTTCTTT.

This clonotype was counted ten times or more. V gene TRBV12-3 or TRBV12-4 combines with J gene TRBJ2-3; perhaps TRBD1 as D (7 bases). This CDR3 region has 17 residues. Trimming took 3 bases from V and 3 from J, leaving 19 bases between them. The CDR3 DNA follows: TGTGCCAGCAGTTTCTCCTTTGGAGGGGGCCTGACAGATACGCAGTATTTT. This translates into CASSFSFGGGLTDTQYF.

This clonotype was detected many times. V usage is TRBV24-1 and J usage is TRBJ2-2; TRBD2 aligns across 11 bases. The ends lost 6 bases at V and 4 bases at J; junction bases unmatched: 3. Looked up from germline, CDR1 is KGHDR and CDR2 is SFDVKD. The CDR3 loop spans 15 amino acids. CDR3 amino acids: CATSKLAGGTGELFF. Here the CDR3 DNA reads TGTGCCACCAGTAAGCTAGCGGGAGGCACCGGGGAGCTGTTTTTT.

This clonotype has a count of ten or more. The CDR3 sequence is CASSSRPTGQETQYF. CDR3 DNA sequence: TGTGCCAGCAGTTCCCGGCCGACAGGCCAAGAGACCCAGTACTTC. The V and J genes are TRBV6-5 and TRBJ2-5; the D gene is possibly TRBD1 (6 bases). The CDR3 contains 15 residues. Germline V lookup: CDR1 MNHEY, CDR2 SVGAGI. V gave up 4 bases and J gave up 1 base, with 13 bases separating them.

This clonotype has just a few counts. This sequence joins TRBV20-1 and TRBJ2-5; tentatively, D is TRBD1 or TRBD2 (6 bases each). CDR1 and CDR2 (germline): DFQATT, SNEGSKA (reference sequence). The CDR3 totals 12 residues. Trimming shortened V by 8 bases and J by 5 bases, and 15 bases separated the two germline ends. In nucleotides, the CDR3 is TGCAGTATCCTGGGGGCGGGGGAGACCCAGTACTTC. Its translation is CSILGAGETQYF.

This clonotype occurred a few times. This chain connects TRBV4-2 to TRBJ2-5, with TRBD2 identical over 7 bases. The V and J ends lost 0 bases and 4 bases, in that order; junction bases with no gene match: 11. The germline V gene encodes CDR1 LGHNA and CDR2 YNFKEQ. This CDR3 spans 17 amino acids. The CDR3 spells CASSQDLRGWEGETQYF. The CDR3 DNA reads as TGTGCCAGCAGCCAAGATCTTCGGGGGTGGGAGGGAGAGACCCAGTACTTC.

A few counts support this clonotype. The rearrangement links TRBV7-2 to TRBJ2-7; D may be TRBD2 (5 bases). The CDR3 loop spans 14 amino acids. Trimming took 3 bases from V and 5 from J, leaving 14 bases between them. Germline V gene data show CDR1 as SGHTA and CDR2 as FQGNSA. Here the CDR3 DNA reads TGTGCCAGCAGCTTCCTAACCCCGGGAAACGAGCAGTACTTC. Translating it yields CASSFLTPGNEQYF.

The chain is built from TRBV20-1 and TRBJ2-7, with a possible D match to TRBD1 (5 bases). Germline V gene lookup returns CDR1 DFQATT and CDR2 SNEGSKA (reference sequence). The V end lost 3 bases, the J end lost 6 bases, and 18 bases lay between the germline ends. The CDR3 is 14 amino acids. CDR3 bases: TGCAGTGCTAGGAGGAAACAGGCCCCCGCCGAGCAGTACTTC. Protein product: CSARRKQAPAEQYF.

This clonotype has a single count. The chain joins TRBV6-2 or TRBV6-3 to TRBJ2-2, with 7 bases identical to TRBD2. V lost 8 bases, J lost 7 bases, and 7 bases stayed unmatched. Germline lookup yields CDR1 MNHEY and CDR2 SVGEGT. CDR3 length: 13 residues. For the CDR3, the DNA is TGTGCCAGCTCGACTAGCTTAGTCGGGGAGCTGTTTTTT. Residues: CASSTSLVGELFF.

This clonotype was seen many times. V and J are TRBV12-3 or TRBV12-4 and TRBJ2-4, with D possibly matching TRBD1 (5 bases). The CDR3 extends over 13 amino acids. The germline V and J ends were trimmed by 5 bases and 1 base, with 6 bases remaining between them. As DNA, the CDR3 is TGTGCCAGCAGTAAGGGGGCCAAAAACATTCAGTACTTC. This gives the protein CASSKGAKNIQYF.

Ten or more counts support this clonotype. This sequence joins TRBV7-9 and TRBJ2-1; the D gene is possibly TRBD1 (5 bases). Trimming cost V 3 bases and J 3 bases, with 12 bases left between them. The CDR3 runs 15 residues. CDR1 and CDR2 (germline): SEHNR, FQNEAQ (reference sequence). The chain's CDR3 is CASSLGPSYYNEQFF. CDR3 bases: TGTGCCAGCAGCTTGGGGCCTTCCTACTACAATGAGCAGTTCTTC.

This clonotype was observed a handful of times. Its ends do not fully match the called genes, so a read error is possible. V and J are TRBV28 and TRBJ2-5, with 9 nucleotides matching TRBD2. Per germline, CDR1 MDHEN and CDR2 SYDVKM. The CDR3 extends over 14 amino acids. In nucleotides, the CDR3 is TGCCCAGAGGGTTTATTAGCGGGAGAAGAGACCCAGTACTTC. Protein: CPEGLLAGEETQYF.

This clonotype appeared a few times. The chain has TRBV12-3 or TRBV12-4 and TRBJ2-3, with TRBD1 as a possible D gene (5 bases). The CDR3 has 14 amino acids. V dropped 8 bases and J dropped 0 bases, with 12 bases sitting between them. Here the CDR3 DNA reads TGTGCCAGCCGTGGGGCCCTTAGCACAGATACGCAGTATTTT. Residues: CASRGALSTDTQYF.

This clonotype has at least ten counts. V is TRBV20-1 and J is TRBJ2-5; possibly TRBD1 or TRBD2 for D (5 bases each). Trimming left V 5 bases short and J 7 bases short, with 11 bases between. The CDR3 totals 11 residues. CDR1 and CDR2 from the germline V gene are DFQATT and SNEGSKA (reference sequence). The CDR3 spells CSAGDPRTQYF. The CDR3 DNA reads as TGCAGTGCTGGGGACCCCCGGACCCAGTACTTC.

This clonotype was observed many times. J is TRBJ1-1 and V is TRBV12-3 or TRBV12-4; the match to TRBD1 covers 9 bases. The CDR3 has 14 amino acids. V lost 5 bases to trimming and J lost 5 bases; unmatched junction nucleotides: 6. CDR3 DNA: TGTGCCAGCAGTCTACAGGGGGCGCGAACTGAAGCTTTCTTT. Protein: CASSLQGARTEAFF.